One and the same sample provided the 20 T cell receptor beta chains below, sequenced in a study of shared clonotypes between healthy human individuals. Profiling relied on immunoSEQ multiplex PCR, and the TCRdb table lists in-frame clones only, not all of them. The data show some 800,000 clones, about 91% seen once. Terminally differentiated effector memory CD45RA+ cells were left out of the naive CD8 fraction, which was CD45RO-negative and positively selected for CCR7. The sequencing sample was made of naive CD8+ T cells sorted from blood. The origin of the receptors is a young man in good health.

This rearrangement joins TRBV18 to TRBJ1-5; D perhaps matches TRBD1 (6 bases). CDR1 and CDR2 from the germline V gene are KGHSH and LQKENI. CDR3 length equals 16 residues. Trimming removed 8 bases from V and 0 bases from J, with 17 bases in between. CDR3 DNA sequence: TGTGCCAGCCCACTTTTGGACAGAGATAGCAATCAGCCCCAGCATTTT. Its protein is CASPLLDRDSNQPQHF.

The chain couples TRBV7-9 to TRBJ1-2; 8 positions agree with TRBD1. The J segment lost 7 bases and the V segment lost 7 bases, leaving 11 bases of the junction unmatched. CDR1 and CDR2 (germline): SEHNR, FQNEAQ (reference sequence). The CDR3 covers 14 residues. Here the CDR3 reads CASTPSRGRAGYTF. For the CDR3, the DNA is TGTGCCAGCACCCCGTCCAGGGGGCGAGCTGGCTACACCTTC.

This clone was counted a single time. V usage is TRBV5-1 and J usage is TRBJ2-7; either TRBD1 or TRBD2 may supply D (6 bases each). The CDR3 is made up of 13 amino acids. Per germline, CDR1 SGHRS and CDR2 YFSETQ. Deletions cut 2 bases from V and 7 bases from J, with 13 bases between. The CDR3 DNA reads as TGCGCCAGCAGCTTTGCAGGGGCGGGGGAGCAGTACTTC. Protein: CASSFAGAGEQYF.

The V call is TRBV4-1, the J call TRBJ2-7, with D possibly matching TRBD2 (5 bases). CDR1 is MGHRA and CDR2 is YSYEKL in the germline V gene. Trimming removed 2 bases at V and 5 bases at J, with 16 bases between. This CDR3 region has 15 residues. CDR3 in amino acids: CASSQTMIGMDEQYF. CDR3 bases: TGCGCCAGCAGCCAAACGATGATCGGGATGGACGAGCAGTACTTC.

V usage is TRBV4-3 and J usage is TRBJ2-5; 9 nucleotides agree with TRBD2. The CDR3 loop spans 17 amino acids. The germline gives CDR1 LGHNA, CDR2 YSLEER. The J segment lost 0 bases and the V segment lost 0 bases, leaving 5 bases of the junction unmatched. CDR3 loop: CASSQDGAGGNQETQYF. CDR3 sequence (DNA): TGCGCCAGCAGCCAAGATGGGGCGGGAGGGAACCAAGAGACCCAGTACTTC.

CDR3: CASSLSPGGRYEQYF. CDR3 sequence (DNA): TGTGCCAGCAGTTTATCCCCCGGGGGGCGCTACGAGCAGTACTTC. The chain recombines TRBV27 with TRBJ2-7, with D tentatively TRBD2 (7 bases). V was cut by 0 bases and J by 3 bases, with 12 bases left in between. Per the germline V gene, CDR1 is MNHEY and CDR2 is SMNVEV (reference sequence). The CDR3 length is 15 residues.

The rearrangement links TRBV10-2 to TRBJ2-7; TRBD2 aligns across 8 bases. CDR1 WSHSY and CDR2 SAAADI come from the germline V gene. This CDR3 contains 15 residues. The trim removed 3 bases at V and 4 bases at J, leaving 8 bases unmatched. CDR3 sequence: CASSDDGRGSYEQYF. In nucleotides, the CDR3 is TGCGCCAGCAGTGATGACGGGAGGGGCTCATACGAGCAGTACTTC.

The chain couples TRBV19 to TRBJ2-7; 9 nucleotides agree with TRBD2. CDR3 size: 14 residues. V was clipped by 4 bases and J by 2 bases; unmatched bases: 3. Germline lookup yields CDR1 LNHDA and CDR2 SQIVND (reference sequence). Here the CDR3 reads CASSTSGATYEQYF. CDR3 in DNA: TGTGCCAGTAGTACTAGCGGGGCTACCTACGAGCAGTACTTC.

V and J are TRBV9 and TRBJ2-1, with 12 bases that match TRBD2. The V gene end was trimmed by 3 bases and the J gene end by 5 bases; junction bases not matched to a gene: 6. The germline CDR1 and CDR2 sequences are SGDLS and YYNGEE. The CDR3 has 16 residues. CDR3: CASSGRLAGVNNEQFF. DNA for the CDR3: TGTGCCAGCAGCGGCAGACTAGCGGGAGTAAACAATGAGCAGTTCTTC.

This clone was observed a single time. The J gene is TRBJ2-1, the V gene TRBV11-2; D ambiguous. Germline CDR1 and CDR2: SGHAT and FQNNGV. CDR3 length: 15 residues. The germline V and J ends were trimmed by 1 base and 4 bases, with 11 bases remaining between them. This CDR3 reads CASSLVGSLYNEQFF. The CDR3 bases are TGTGCCAGCAGCTTAGTCGGTTCGCTGTACAATGAGCAGTTCTTC.

The V gene is TRBV27, the J gene TRBJ2-1, with TRBD2 identical over 11 bases. The CDR3 runs 14 residues. V was pared by 5 bases and J by 14 bases, with 11 bases of the junction left unmatched. Germline CDR1 reads MNHEY; CDR2 reads SMNVEV (reference sequence). CDR3 region: CASSTLAGGFGEFF. The CDR3 nucleotides read TGTGCCAGCAGTACCTTAGCGGGAGGGTTTGGGGAGTTCTTC.

The chain has TRBV10-2 and TRBJ2-1; tentative D call: TRBD1 (6 bases). The V end was cut by 8 bases, the J end by 7 bases, with 15 bases between. CDR1 is WSHSY, CDR2 SAAADI, per germline. The CDR3 contains 13 residues. As DNA, the CDR3 is TGCGCCAGCCGGGACACGGTCCTGAATGAGCAGTTCTTC. It specifies CASRDTVLNEQFF.

The chain couples TRBV7-9 to TRBJ2-1; TRBD2 matches at 8 bases. Per germline, CDR1 SEHNR and CDR2 FQNEAQ (reference sequence). Germline trimming cut 4 bases from V and 1 base from J; bases unmatched to any gene: 12. The CDR3 is 18 amino acids. CDR3 coding DNA: TGTGCCAGCAGCTCGTACCGGATGGGGACTAGTTCCTACAATGAGCAGTTCTTC. Residues: CASSSYRMGTSSYNEQFF.

This rearrangement joins TRBV5-6 to TRBJ1-5; D is unresolved. The V end was cut by 1 base, the J end by 3 bases, with 5 bases between. Germline loops: CDR1 SGHDT, CDR2 YYEEEE. There are 13 residues in the CDR3. The CDR3 is CASSLWFNQPQHF. CDR3 sequence (DNA): TGTGCCAGCAGCTTGTGGTTCAATCAGCCCCAGCATTTT.

CDR3 region: CASSLAGRVNTEAFF. In DNA form, the CDR3 reads TGTGCCAGCAGCTTGGCCGGACGGGTGAACACTGAAGCTTTCTTT. This sequence joins TRBV5-5 and TRBJ1-1, with D hard to call. The CDR3 has 15 residues. Trimming took 0 bases from V and 0 from J, leaving 9 bases between them. CDR1 and CDR2 (germline): SGHKS, YYEKEE (reference sequence).

The rearrangement joins TRBV6-5 to TRBJ2-4; weak D call: TRBD1 (6 bases). Per the germline V gene, CDR1 is MNHEY and CDR2 is SVGAGI. The CDR3 contains 14 residues. The V gene lost 2 bases and the J gene lost 6 bases, with 11 bases spanning the gap. The CDR3 coding sequence is TGTGCCAGCAGTTACGCAGGGGAGCGAAACATTCAGTACTTC. This sequence encodes CASSYAGERNIQYF.

The chain uses TRBV5-1 and TRBJ2-7, with TRBD1 matching 9 bases. This CDR3 has 15 amino acids. The junction had 7 bases not matched to a gene; V was cut back by 4 bases and J by 2 bases. Germline CDR1 and CDR2: SGHRS and YFSETQ. The CDR3 loop is CASSLGQGRAYEQYF. Here the CDR3 DNA reads TGCGCCAGCAGCCTAGGACAGGGGAGAGCCTACGAGCAGTACTTC. The full variable domain, rest sourced from reference TRBV5-1 and TRBJ2-7, is KAGVTQTPRYLIKTRGQQVTLSCSPISGHRSVSWYQQTPGQGLQFLFEYFSETQRNKGNFPGRFSGRQFSNSRSEMNVSTLELGDSALYLCASSLGQGRAYEQYFGPGTRLTVT.

The chain couples TRBV28 to TRBJ2-7, with a weak D call TRBD1 (6 bases). V was pared by 7 bases and J by 4 bases, with 20 bases between. Looked up from germline, CDR1 is MDHEN and CDR2 is SYDVKM. The CDR3 covers 15 residues. The CDR3 nucleotides read TGTGCCAGCACCGCGTTAGGGACATTGAGTTACGAGCAGTACTTC. It is translated as CASTALGTLSYEQYF.

The V and J genes are TRBV29-1 and TRBJ2-3, with TRBD2 identical over 7 bases. The CDR3 runs to 14 residues. Germline values: CDR1 SQVTM, CDR2 ANQGSEA. The ends lost 2 bases at V and 1 base at J; junction bases unmatched: 3. The CDR3 nucleotides read TGCAGCGTTGAACGGGGGGACGGCACAGATACGCAGTATTTT. This translates into CSVERGDGTDTQYF.

V usage is TRBV6-1 and J usage is TRBJ2-7, with 7 bases lining up with TRBD1. V shed 6 bases, J shed 1 base, and the junction held 9 bases outside the gene matches. This CDR3 spans 15 amino acids. In germline, CDR1 is MNHNS, CDR2 SASEGT. CDR3 nucleotide sequence: TGTGCCAGCAGCCCACCCCCGGGACAGTCCTACGAGCAGTACTTC. It yields the protein CASSPPPGQSYEQYF.